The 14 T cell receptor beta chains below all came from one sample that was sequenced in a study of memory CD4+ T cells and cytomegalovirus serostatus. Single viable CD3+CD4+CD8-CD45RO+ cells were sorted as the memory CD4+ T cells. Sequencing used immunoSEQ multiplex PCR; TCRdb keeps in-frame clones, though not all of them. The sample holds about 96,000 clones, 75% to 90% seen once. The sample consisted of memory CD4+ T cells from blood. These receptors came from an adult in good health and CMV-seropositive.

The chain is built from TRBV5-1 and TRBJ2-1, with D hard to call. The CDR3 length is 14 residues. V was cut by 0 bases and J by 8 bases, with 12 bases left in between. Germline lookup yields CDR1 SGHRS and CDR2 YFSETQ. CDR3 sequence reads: CASSLVGVGDEQFF. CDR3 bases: TGCGCCAGCAGCTTGGTGGGCGTGGGCGATGAGCAGTTCTTC.

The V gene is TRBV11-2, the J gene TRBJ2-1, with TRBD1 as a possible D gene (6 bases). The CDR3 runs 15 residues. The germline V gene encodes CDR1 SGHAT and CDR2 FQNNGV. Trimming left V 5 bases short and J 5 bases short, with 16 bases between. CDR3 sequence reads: CASSPWGQLDNEQFF. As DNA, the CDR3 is TGTGCCAGCAGCCCGTGGGGGCAGCTTGACAATGAGCAGTTCTTC.

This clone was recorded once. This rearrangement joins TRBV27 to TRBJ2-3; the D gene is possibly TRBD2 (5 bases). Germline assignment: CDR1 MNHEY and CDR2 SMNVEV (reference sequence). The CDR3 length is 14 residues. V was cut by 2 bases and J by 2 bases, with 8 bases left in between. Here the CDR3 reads CASSLKRDTDTQYF. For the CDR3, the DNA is TGTGCCAGCAGTTTAAAGAGGGACACAGATACGCAGTATTTT.

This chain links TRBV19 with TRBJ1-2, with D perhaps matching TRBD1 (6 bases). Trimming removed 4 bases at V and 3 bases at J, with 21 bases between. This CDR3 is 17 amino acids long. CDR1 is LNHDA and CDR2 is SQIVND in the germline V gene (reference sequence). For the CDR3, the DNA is TGTGCCAGTAGTAACCTCTTCGGGAGGGGGTTGGACTATGGCTACACCTTC. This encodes CASSNLFGRGLDYGYTF.

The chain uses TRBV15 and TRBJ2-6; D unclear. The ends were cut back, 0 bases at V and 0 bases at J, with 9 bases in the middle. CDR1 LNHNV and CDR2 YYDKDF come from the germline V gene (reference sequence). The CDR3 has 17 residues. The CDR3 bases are TGTGCCACCAGCAGAGATAACACCCGCTCTGGGGCCAACGTCCTGACTTTC. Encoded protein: CATSRDNTRSGANVLTF.

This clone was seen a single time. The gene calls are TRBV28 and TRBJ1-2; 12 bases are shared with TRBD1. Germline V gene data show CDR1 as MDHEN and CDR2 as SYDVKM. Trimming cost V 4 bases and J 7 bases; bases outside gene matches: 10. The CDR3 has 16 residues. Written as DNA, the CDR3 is TGTGCCAGCAGTTGGCAGCCGGGACAGGGGGCGGGTGGCTACACCTTC. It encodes CASSWQPGQGAGGYTF.

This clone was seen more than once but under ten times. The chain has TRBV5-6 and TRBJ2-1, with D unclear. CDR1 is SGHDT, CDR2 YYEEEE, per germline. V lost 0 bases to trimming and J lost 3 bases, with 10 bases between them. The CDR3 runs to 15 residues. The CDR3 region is CASSLGITLYNEQFF. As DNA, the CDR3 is TGTGCCAGCAGCTTGGGAATAACCCTCTACAATGAGCAGTTCTTC.

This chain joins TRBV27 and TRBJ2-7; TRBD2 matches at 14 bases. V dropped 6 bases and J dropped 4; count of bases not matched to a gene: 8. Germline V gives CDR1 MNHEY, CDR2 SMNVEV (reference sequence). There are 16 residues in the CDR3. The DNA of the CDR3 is TGTGCCAGCAGCAAAGGACTAGCGGGAGGAGGTTACGAGCAGTACTTC. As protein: CASSKGLAGGGYEQYF.

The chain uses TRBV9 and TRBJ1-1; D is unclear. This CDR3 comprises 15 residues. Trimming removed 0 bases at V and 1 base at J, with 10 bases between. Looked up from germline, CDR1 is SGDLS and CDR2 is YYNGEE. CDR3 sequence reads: CASSVGNEGNTEAFF. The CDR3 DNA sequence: TGTGCCAGCAGCGTAGGTAACGAGGGGAACACTGAAGCTTTCTTT.

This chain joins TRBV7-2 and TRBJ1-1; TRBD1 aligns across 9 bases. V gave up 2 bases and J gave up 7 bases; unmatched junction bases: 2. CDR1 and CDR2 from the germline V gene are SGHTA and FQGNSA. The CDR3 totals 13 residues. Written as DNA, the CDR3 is TGTGCCAGCAGCTTAAAGGACAGGGGTGAAGCTTTCTTT. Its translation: CASSLKDRGEAFF. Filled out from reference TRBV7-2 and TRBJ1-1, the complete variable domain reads GAGVSQSPSNKVTEKGKDVELRCDPISGHTALYWYRQSLGQGLEFLIYFQGNSAPDKSGLPSDRFSAERTGGSVSTLTIQRTQQEDSAVYLCASSLKDRGEAFFGQGTRLTVV.

CDR3 protein: CASSDSNEEKLFF. CDR3 nucleotide sequence: TGTGCCAGCAGTGACTCAAATGAAGAAAAACTGTTTTTT. The chain recombines TRBV6-1 with TRBJ1-4; no reliable D call. Germline V gene sequence: CDR1 MNHNS, CDR2 SASEGT. The CDR3 has 13 amino acids. V lost 3 bases, J lost 8 bases, and 10 bases lay in between.

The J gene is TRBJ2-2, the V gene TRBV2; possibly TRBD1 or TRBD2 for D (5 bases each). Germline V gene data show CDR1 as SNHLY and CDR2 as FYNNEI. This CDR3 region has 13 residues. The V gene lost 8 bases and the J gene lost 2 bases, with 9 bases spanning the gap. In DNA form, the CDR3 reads TGTGCCAGCGGGACGTTTAACACCGGGGAGCTGTTTTTT. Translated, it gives CASGTFNTGELFF.

The CDR3 sequence: CASSYSYRGEEQYF. CDR3 nucleotide sequence: TGTGCCAGCAGTTACTCCTACAGGGGTGAGGAGCAGTACTTC. V and J are TRBV6-5 and TRBJ2-7, with 7 bases that match TRBD1. The CDR3 spans 14 residues. Germline trimming cut 0 bases from V and 7 bases from J; bases unmatched to any gene: 6. Germline CDR1 and CDR2: MNHEY and SVGAGI.

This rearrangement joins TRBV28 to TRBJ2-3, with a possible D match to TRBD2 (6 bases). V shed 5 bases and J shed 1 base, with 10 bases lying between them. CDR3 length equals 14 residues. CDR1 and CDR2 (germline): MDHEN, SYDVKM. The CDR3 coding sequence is TGTGCCAGCAGTGAGGGACTCGGCACAGATACGCAGTATTTT. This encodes CASSEGLGTDTQYF.